Sequencing of this T cell receptor (beta chain) was carried out in a study of T cell responses to AZD1222 COVID-19 vaccine. Produced via immunoSEQ multiplex PCR; TCRdb's table is partial and in-frame only. Of about 150,000 clones listed, roughly 84% are singletons. V lost 3 bases and J lost 0; bases outside the gene matches: 2. The CDR3 consists of 14 residues. From germline, CDR1 is SGHRS and CDR2 YFSETQ. This sample comprised peripheral blood, obtained on day 0 of AZD1222 vaccination. This sequence joins TRBV5-1 and TRBJ2-7; 8 nucleotides line up with TRBD1. The receptor's source is an adult in good health. The CDR3 DNA reads as TGCGCCAGCAGCTACAGGGGGAGCTCCTACGAGCAGTACTTC. This translates into CASSYRGSSYEQYF.